The clone carrying this T cell receptor (beta chain) came up many times. TCRdb re-called the RT-PCR reads through MiXCR, storing one row per CDR3 protein. The sample lists about 310,000 distinct CDR3 sequences; 20% to 25% were seen once. The CDR3 is made up of 13 amino acids. Germline CDR1 SGHAT, CDR2 FQNNGV. The V and J ends lost 5 bases and 8 bases respectively, with 15 bases between them. The source of the sample is a study of response to subunit inactivated influenza vaccine. The material was PBMCs from blood, obtained roughly 20 months after vaccination. The chain combines TRBV11-2 with TRBJ1-2, with a possible D match to TRBD1 (5 bases). The source is a man aged 50-75 years who received an inactivated influenza vaccine. The CDR3 bases are TGTGCCAGCAGCCCACCAGGGCTGGGGGGCTACACCTTC. This translates into CASSPPGLGGYTF. Supplemented by reference TRBV11-2 and TRBJ1-2, the full variable domain reads EAGVAQSPRYKIIEKRQSVAFWCNPISGHATLYWYQQILGQGPKLLIQFQNNGVVDDSQLPKDRFSAERLKGVDSTLKIQPAKLEDSAVYLCASSPPGLGGYTFGSGTRLTVV.